The following is a TCR beta chain sequence with its context. Its specific antigen is unknown. No base quality information exists; no much larger clone differs at one position. These data originate in a study of cytomegalovirus exposure and HLA in healthy donors (dated by TCRdb to about 2017). About the full investigation: An earlier analysis of under 600 of the donors reported about 250 Gb of sequence data and 100 million to 140 million unique TCR beta sequences from around 200 million T cells. An early release that covered some 630 HLA-typed donors contained approximately 300 gigabases of sequencing data and about 84 million unique TCR sequences. Of the roughly 410 genotyped donors, roughly 80% were placed in the genetic ancestry cluster associated with self-reported Caucasian donors. The study aimed to test whether cataloging public T cell receptors could reveal signatures of past pathogen exposure. The study used immunosequencing to profile the T cell repertoires of 670 or so subjects and linked those repertoires to cytomegalovirus serostatus. A separate validation cohort of 100 to 150 different subjects was used in addition to the approximately 640-subject first cohort. High-throughput TCR immunosequencing, statistical association of individual TCRs with disease status, and machine learning were combined to predict cytomegalovirus infection status. In a later analysis, previously published TCR beta repertoires from fewer than 750 donors were re-analyzed and high-resolution HLA genotyping was added so that TCR occurrence patterns could be studied. Rather than drawing on any new phenotypic data, the later analysis identified candidate immune exposures from TCR beta sequences and the way those sequences occurred across donors. An earlier analysis of approximately 630 of the donors applied high-throughput TCR beta sequencing to assess whether each TCR beta V gene segment acted as functional or pseudogenic. Donor age, sex, ethnicity and CMV serostatus were collected together with the repertoire data. In a later genetic analysis, genome-wide SNP genotypes for about 65% of the roughly 700 donors were used, and that subset was treated as a discovery cohort. Every repertoire in the discovery cohort had been generated on one and the same sequencing platform. Both class I and class II loci were covered by HLA typing, at four-digit resolution. Typing coverage differed by locus: A, B, C, DRB1 and DQB1 were typed in roughly 629-630 donors, DQA1 in roughly 510, DPA1 in roughly 590, and DPB1 in about 450. Four to six DR-DQ haplotypes were handled as single units for association and clustering, since linkage in the cohort was strong. Across some 400 genotyped donors of the cohort, an average of approximately 240,000 unique TCR beta nucleotide sequences per donor were sequenced, and roughly a sixth of those sequences were non-productive. What the study reported, not specific to this receptor: While some public TCRs were present in many individuals, most TCR sequences turned up only very rarely across donors. A later genetic analysis associated a missense DCLRE1C variant with V-gene and J-gene trimming of TCR beta chains, and an independent cohort replicated the association. The earlier analysis of about 600 of the donors excluded seventeen rarely observed V segments, including chromosome 9 orphons, because counts were too low. This cohort had only TCR beta chains sequenced, and the lack of alpha or paired-chain data limited which features could be detected. Cytomegalovirus status was reported to be diagnosed by the classifier with high specificity and sensitivity in both the original and validation cohorts. CMV serostatus was the only immune exposure information available for the cohort. In a later genetic analysis, fewer N-insertions in productive TCRs were reported among donors in an Asian-associated ancestry cluster than the roughly 640-donor mean. According to a later analysis, most CMV-associated TCR beta chains appeared to be HLA-restricted, and the HLA associations seemed to be driven largely by CMV exposure. In an earlier analysis of approximately 590 of the donors, most TCR beta V segments were observed in productive rearrangements about 87% or about 30% of the time, broadly matching IMGT annotations. In vitro tests confirmed that three of the cytomegalovirus-associated TCR beta chains recognize cytomegalovirus antigens. In a later analysis, several top co-occurrence clusters were reported to appear linked to parvovirus B19, influenza, CMV and Epstein-Barr virus. A further reported finding was that TCR beta sequences accurately predicted the HLA-A and HLA-B alleles for most subjects in the first cohort. According to a later analysis, TCR association rates differed among HLA loci, with DRB1 alleles showing the most associated TCRs and HLA-C alleles showing the fewest. The presence/absence analyses assumed that sequencing depth was roughly uniform across donors, and that assumption may not be true. When HLA alleles, especially DR and DQ, strongly co-occurred, attributing TCR associations to individual alleles was difficult. The study listed 150 to 200 TCR beta chains as associated with cytomegalovirus. HLA typing was unavailable for some donors at each locus, so association tests used only the typed subset. A cluster of highly shared sequence variants was judged likely to be a technical artifact of the sequencing pipeline. In a later analysis, HLA-associated TCR beta chains were found to be more clonally expanded and to have lower generation probabilities than equally common non-associated chains. In a later analysis, 15,000 to 20,000 TCR beta sequences were associated with specific HLA alleles at a false discovery rate of 0.05. Linkage disequilibrium might explain the correlated functional status among segregating V segments, but an unknown experimental factor could not be excluded. The 87-base-pair reads could not distinguish some IMGT-functional V segments, including TRBV6-2 and TRBV6-3, so those segments were excluded. The authors suggested that the approach could potentially be extended to other disease states and immunological phenotypes.

The library relied on the immunoSEQ multiplex PCR assay. The multiplex PCR relied on a mix of 60 forward primers for TCR Vbeta segments and 13 reverse primers for TCR Jbeta segments. The CDR3 region of rearranged TCR beta genes was amplified from genomic DNA by a multiplex PCR assay. Amplified TCR beta libraries were sequenced as 87-base-pair reads on the Illumina HiSeq System. In the original analysis: A later analysis counted some 74 million unique TCR beta chains across the 550 to 750 repertoires, and roughly 9.9 million of these chains were shared by at least two donors. Raw reads were error-corrected and collapsed into unique sequences by a nearest-neighbor algorithm in which closely related sequences were merged to remove PCR and sequencing errors. To assign V, D and J gene segments, CDR3 sequences were aligned to IMGT reference sequences. For a sequence to be retained, at least a six-nucleotide match to both a V gene segment and a J gene segment was required. Rearrangements were called productive when the CDR3 lacked stop codons and stayed in frame with V and J; all others were non-productive. CDR3 was defined according to IMGT convention as the region running from the second conserved V-encoded cysteine to the conserved J-encoded phenylalanine. In an earlier analysis of 500 to 650 of the donors, sequences lacking an unambiguous match to a single V gene segment were excluded. In an earlier analysis of 587 of the donors, a V segment was called functional when productive rearrangements were above 56.7%, and segregating when the standard deviation between donors exceeded 5%. A statistical classification framework was developed to diagnose cytomegalovirus status using the catalog of TCR beta chain sequences. A later analysis assigned V and J genes by comparing TCR nucleotide sequences with IMGT/GENE-DB human TR gene sequences. A later analysis assigned CDR3 sequences and most-parsimonious VDJ recombination scenarios with the TCRdist pipeline. In a later analysis, each TCR beta chain was defined by its CDR3 amino acid sequence together with its V-gene family, and reads lacking a unique V-gene family were excluded. As a way to deal with suspected cross-contamination and a sequencing artifact, a later analysis dropped 450 to 600 nucleotide sequences that were highly shared and had low generation probability. In a later analysis, a clonal expansion index was calculated for each public chain from normalized within-repertoire ranks of inferred template counts. In a later analysis, generation probabilities were computed using a VDJ recombination model fitted to out-of-frame rearrangements, and the results were checked against IGoR. In a later analysis, TCR-TCR, TCR-HLA and TCR-CMV co-occurrence was scored with hypergeometric tests, and a repertoire-size bias correction was applied to TCR pairs. To estimate false discovery rates, a later analysis permuted the HLA or CMV assignments 20 times. A later analysis grouped co-occurring TCRs with DBSCAN, adding TCRdist sequence similarity when clustering within HLA-allele-positive subsets. Co-occurrence clustering excluded repertoires with fewer than 30,000 or more than 120,000 public chains, plus five with anomalous nucleotide sharing. TCRdb re-hosts the immuneACCESS table, in-frame sequences only. Its copies lack some clones; in the studies checked, an unresolved V gene accounts for under half of them, and the cause for the rest is not known. V, J and clone size derive from that table, while D and trimming were established from the DNA sequence. Counted in this sample were tens of thousands of clones; around 70% of them appeared once. 6.5% to 8% of the sample is in the top ten clones.

V was cut back by 4 bases and J by 4 bases, leaving a gap of 11 bases between them. CDR1 is given as MGHRA and CDR2 as YSYEKL, both from the germline V gene. The CDR3 starts with the cysteine, ends with the phenylalanine, and has 14 residues. The read is trimmed to its CDR3 DNA, 42 bases read in frame from base 1. The cohort consisted of fewer than 700 healthy bone marrow donors. At the time of sampling, all cohort members were nominally healthy, though unrecorded immune exposures were likely present. The donor was CMV seropositive and was included in the group of some 290 seropositive cohort members. Every donor gave a peripheral blood sample, and the peripheral blood mononuclear cells from that sample were used for TCR beta sequencing. The Qiagen DNeasy Blood Extraction Kit was used to extract genomic DNA from the blood cell samples.

Specimen: PBMCs. The clonotype was recovered from a middle-aged man in good health and CMV-seropositive. The chain joins TRBV4-1 to TRBJ1-5; the D segment could be TRBD1, given 6 matching bases. In nucleotides, the sequence is TGCGCCAGCAGCCCCGACAGGAGTAATCAGCCCCAGCATTTT. Its product reads: CASSPDRSNQPQHF.